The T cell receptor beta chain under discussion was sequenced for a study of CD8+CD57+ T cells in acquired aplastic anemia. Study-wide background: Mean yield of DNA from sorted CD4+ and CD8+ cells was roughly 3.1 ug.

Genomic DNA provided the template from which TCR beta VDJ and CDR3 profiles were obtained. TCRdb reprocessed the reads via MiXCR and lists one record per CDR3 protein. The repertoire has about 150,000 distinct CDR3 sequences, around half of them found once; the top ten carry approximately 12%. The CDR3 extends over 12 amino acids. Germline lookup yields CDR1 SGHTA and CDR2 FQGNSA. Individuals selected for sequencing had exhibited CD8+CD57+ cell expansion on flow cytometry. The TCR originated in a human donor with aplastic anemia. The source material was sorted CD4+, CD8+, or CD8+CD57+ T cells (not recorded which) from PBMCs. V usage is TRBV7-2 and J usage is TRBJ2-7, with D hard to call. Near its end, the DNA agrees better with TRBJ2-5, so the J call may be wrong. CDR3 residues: CASSLPGGTQYF. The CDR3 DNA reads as TGTGCCAGCAGCTTACCCGGCGGGACCCAGTACTTC.